This record concerns one T cell receptor beta chain sequence. Its antigen is undetermined. Clones were read by immunoSEQ multiplex PCR, and TCRdb kept only the in-frame ones, dropping some. Of about 140,000 clones in the sample, under 95% were seen once. The source of the sample is a study of T cell responses to AZD1222 COVID-19 vaccine. Findings and caveats of the study: Repertoires in all cases were sampled only once the peak T cell response had passed.

With 2 bases clipped from V and 7 bases from J, the junction kept 14 bases outside the gene matches. The length of the CDR3 is 20 residues. Germline V CDR1 and CDR2: LGHDT, YNNKEL (reference sequence). This receptor was taken from an adult in good health. The rearrangement links TRBV3-1 (or the pseudogene TRBV3-2) to TRBJ2-1; 16 positions agree with TRBD2. The sequences come from peripheral blood, collected on day 0 of AZD1222 vaccination. The CDR3, as DNA: TGTGCCAGCAGCCAATTACCGGGACTAGCGGGAGGGCCTACTAAAAATGAGCAGTTCTTC. Its protein is CASSQLPGLAGGPTKNEQFF.